These 32 T cell receptor beta chains originate from one sample sequenced in a study of post-analysis software for immune sequencing data. Study-wide results and limits: Comparison of patients with controls showed 5 or 6 TRBV segments more frequent in patients, TRBV5-6, TRBV5-1 and TRBV20-1 among them.

Unique-molecular-identifier-tagged TCR beta cDNA libraries were used. TCRdb reprocessed the PCR reads via MiXCR and lists one record per CDR3 protein. Of 650,000 to 900,000 distinct CDR3 sequences listed, roughly 50% are singletons. Their antigens remain unidentified. Sequencing was done on a sample of blood. The receptors shown here come from a girl under 18 with multiple sclerosis.

A single count supports this clonotype. The genes are TRBV10-3 and TRBJ2-5; D unresolved. This CDR3 comprises 14 residues. Between the trimmed V and J ends, which lost 4 bases and 1 base, there was a span of 10 bases. The germline CDR1 and CDR2 sequences are ENHRY and SYGVKD. CDR3 protein: CAISGSSPQETQYF. CDR3 nucleotides: TGTGCCATCAGTGGAAGCAGTCCCCAAGAGACCCAGTACTTC.

The V and J genes are TRBV7-2 and TRBJ1-2; D remains ambiguous. The germline V gene has CDR1 SGHTA and CDR2 FQGNSA. Deletions cut 1 base from V and 2 bases from J, with 14 bases between. This CDR3 is built from 16 residues. The CDR3 sequence: CASSLVSQSNNYGYTF. CDR3 coding DNA: TGTGCCAGCAGCTTAGTATCCCAGAGTAACAACTATGGCTACACCTTC.

The sample holds one count of this clonotype. V gene TRBV6-5 combines with J gene TRBJ2-4; 9 positions agree with TRBD2. Germline trimming cut 2 bases from V and 13 bases from J; bases unmatched to any gene: 3. The CDR3 sequence is 12 residues long. Germline CDR1 is MNHEY and CDR2 is SVGAGI. This CDR3 is CASSYAGGEQYF. CDR3 nucleotide sequence: TGTGCCAGCAGTTACGCGGGGGGGGAGCAGTACTTC.

The V gene is TRBV29-1, the J gene TRBJ1-2; 8 bases agree with TRBD1. CDR1 is SQVTM, CDR2 ANQGSEA, per germline. With V trimmed by 7 bases and J by 6 bases, 7 bases remained unmatched. The CDR3 spans 12 residues. The CDR3: CSGRSGGDGYTF. For the CDR3, the DNA is TGCAGCGGCCGGTCAGGGGGCGATGGCTACACCTTC.

This chain links TRBV15 with TRBJ2-7; tentative D call: TRBD2 (5 bases). Germline V lookup: CDR1 LNHNV, CDR2 YYDKDF (reference sequence). V was shortened by 3 bases and J by 0 bases, with 12 bases between the two germline ends. The CDR3 runs to 15 residues. This chain's CDR3 is CATSRVGVRSYEQYF. The CDR3 DNA reads as TGTGCCACCAGCAGGGTGGGAGTCCGCTCCTACGAGCAGTACTTC. Full variable domain (remainder filled in from reference TRBV15 and TRBJ2-7): DAMVIQNPRYQVTQFGKPVTLSCSQTLNHNVMYWYQQKSSQAPKLLFHYYDKDFNNEADTPDNFQSRRPNTSFCFLDIRSPGLGDTAMYLCATSRVGVRSYEQYFGPGTRLTVT.

The chain uses TRBV7-9 and TRBJ2-3; D is possibly TRBD2 (7 bases). The CDR3 totals 18 residues. V was shortened by 0 bases and J by 3 bases, with 19 bases between the two germline ends. From germline, CDR1 is SEHNR and CDR2 FQNEAQ (reference sequence). CDR3 bases: TGTGCCAGCAGCTTAGCGGCAGGGGACTACTTAAGAACAGATACGCAGTATTTT. It yields the protein CASSLAAGDYLRTDTQYF.

The chain links TRBV5-1 to TRBJ2-7; TRBD2 agrees at 10 bases. The V segment lost 0 bases and the J segment 5 bases; nucleotides outside the gene matches: 8. Germline CDR1 is SGHRS and CDR2 is YFSETQ. The CDR3 sequence is 16 residues long. The CDR3: CASSLEAGGPWNEQYF. CDR3 sequence (DNA): TGCGCCAGCAGCTTGGAAGCGGGAGGGCCTTGGAACGAGCAGTACTTC.

This clonotype was observed a handful of times. The chain couples TRBV12-5 to TRBJ2-1; D remains unclear. In germline, CDR1 is LGHNT, CDR2 FRNRAP. The CDR3 runs to 14 residues. V was trimmed by 1 base and J by 9 bases, leaving 13 bases between them. The CDR3 sequence is CASGLGSADGEQFF. The CDR3 nucleotides are TGTGCTAGTGGTTTGGGCAGTGCCGATGGTGAGCAGTTCTTC.

The sample holds a few counts of this clonotype. The rearrangement links TRBV14 to TRBJ2-6; TRBD1 agrees at 9 bases. The CDR3 runs to 14 residues. In germline, CDR1 is SGHDN, CDR2 FVKESK. With 4 bases clipped from V and 12 bases from J, the junction kept 7 bases outside the gene matches. The CDR3 DNA reads as TGTGCCAGCAGCCTAAACAGGGGGCTTAGCGTCCTGACTTTC. Translated: CASSLNRGLSVLTF.

Regarding this clonotype: Being one base from a much bigger clone, this may be a read error. The genes are TRBV25-1 and TRBJ2-5, with unresolved D. The V and J ends lost 3 bases and 4 bases respectively, with 3 bases between them. CDR1 MGHDK and CDR2 SYGVNS come from the germline V gene. The CDR3 spans 11 residues. The DNA for the CDR3 is TGTGCCAGCAGTGATTTAGAGACCCAGTACTTC. Protein: CASSDLETQYF.

Of note for this clonotype: Relative to the germline gene, one junction end is altered; a read error may explain this. The V call is TRBV10-3, the J call TRBJ2-5; 11 bases agree with TRBD2. Germline CDR1 is ENHRY and CDR2 is SYGVKD. The CDR3 is made up of 17 amino acids. CDR3 DNA: TGTGCCATCAGTGCCCCTACTAGCGGGAGTGTTGGGGAGACCCGGTACTTC. Translation gives CAISAPTSGSVGETRYF.

The rearrangement uses TRBV21-1 and TRBJ1-2; TRBD1 is the table's D call and was not checked against the DNA. TRBV21-1 is a pseudogene segment. The CDR3 contains 16 residues. The CDR3 coding sequence is TGTGCCAGCAGCTATCCGACAGGGGAGGGTAACTATGGCTACACCTTC. Translated, it gives CASSYPTGEGNYGYTF.

CDR3 region: CATSRDMTEQYF. For the CDR3, the DNA is TGTGCCACCAGCAGAGATATGACCGAGCAGTACTTC. This chain connects TRBV15 to TRBJ2-5; D uncertain. The end of the DNA is better explained by TRBJ2-7, so the J call may be wrong. Germline V gene sequence: CDR1 LNHNV, CDR2 YYDKDF (reference sequence). The CDR3 sequence is 12 residues long.

The table lists this clonotype with a few counts. The chain uses TRBV7-9 and TRBJ1-6; D not resolved. The CDR3 has 15 amino acids. Germline V gives CDR1 SEHNR, CDR2 FQNEAQ (reference sequence). The V end lost 4 bases, the J end lost 7 bases, and 14 bases lay between the germline ends. The CDR3 coding sequence is TGTGCCAGCAGCTCGACTATGCGTGGGAATTCACCCCTCCACTTT. Its translation is CASSSTMRGNSPLHF.

V and J are TRBV20-1 and TRBJ2-6, with D tentatively TRBD2 (5 bases). Germline assignment: CDR1 DFQATT and CDR2 SNEGSKA (reference sequence). This CDR3 is built from 13 residues. Here the CDR3 reads CSVLGVGANVLTF. The CDR3 DNA sequence: TGCAGCGTCCTCGGGGTCGGGGCCAACGTCCTGACTTTC.

The chain is built from TRBV7-2 and TRBJ2-7; a possible D gene is TRBD2 (5 bases). V lost 2 bases and J 5 bases, leaving 19 bases between the germline ends. From germline, CDR1 is SGHTA and CDR2 FQGNSA. The length of the CDR3 is 16 residues. The CDR3 reads CASSLIPEGPGNEQYF. The CDR3 coding sequence is TGTGCCAGCAGCTTAATCCCCGAGGGCCCAGGAAACGAGCAGTACTTC. Combining the CDR3 with reference TRBV7-2 and TRBJ2-7 gives the whole variable domain GAGVSQSPSNKVTEKGKDVELRCDPISGHTALYWYRQSLGQGLEFLIYFQGNSAPDKSGLPSDRFSAERTGGSVSTLTIQRTQQEDSAVYLCASSLIPEGPGNEQYFGPGTRLTVT.

The chain couples TRBV20-1 to TRBJ1-5, with 10 bases matching TRBD1. CDR1 and CDR2 (germline): DFQATT, SNEGSKA (reference sequence). This CDR3 region has 14 residues. Unmatched junction bases numbered 7, after V lost 6 bases and J lost 5 bases. The CDR3 sequence: CSATSGQGHQPQHF. The CDR3, as DNA: TGCAGTGCAACCTCGGGACAGGGGCATCAGCCCCAGCATTTT.

The chain uses TRBV2 and TRBJ2-1; D possibly corresponds to TRBD2 (6 bases). Germline V gene data show CDR1 as SNHLY and CDR2 as FYNNEI. This CDR3 is 11 amino acids long. The V and J ends lost 10 bases and 9 bases respectively, with 13 bases between them. The CDR3 DNA reads TGTGCCACCTTGACTAGGGGTGAGCAGTTCTTC. As protein: CATLTRGEQFF.

CDR3 residues: CSARDRTRRTEKLFF. The CDR3 coding sequence is TGCAGTGCTAGAGACCGGACGCGCCGGACTGAAAAACTGTTTTTT. The chain recombines TRBV20-1 with TRBJ1-4; no firm D call. The V gene lost 0 bases and the J gene lost 7 bases, with 15 bases spanning the gap. CDR3 length equals 15 residues. Germline V CDR1 and CDR2: DFQATT, SNEGSKA (reference sequence).

The CDR3 coding sequence is TGTGCCACCAGCAGAGCCGCCGGGGACATTCAGTACTTC. It is translated as CATSRAAGDIQYF. The genes are TRBV15 and TRBJ2-4; D perhaps matches TRBD2 (5 bases). Germline V gives CDR1 LNHNV, CDR2 YYDKDF (reference sequence). This CDR3 has 13 residues. Trimming removed 1 base at V and 8 bases at J, with 9 bases between.

J is TRBJ2-2 and V is TRBV6-6; TRBD2 matches 10 bases. The germline CDR1 and CDR2 sequences are MNHNY and SVGAGI (reference sequence). The CDR3 sequence is 15 residues long. Unmatched junction bases numbered 6, after V lost 5 bases and J lost 6 bases. The CDR3 loop reads CASSPLAGDSGELFF. The CDR3 coding sequence is TGTGCCAGCAGTCCCCTAGCGGGAGACTCCGGGGAGCTGTTTTTT.

The chain has TRBV10-3 and TRBJ2-7, with 8 bases that match TRBD1. Trimming at V came to 0 bases and at J to 0 bases, leaving 4 bases not matched to a gene. Germline V gene data show CDR1 as ENHRY and CDR2 as SYGVKD. This CDR3 contains 16 residues. DNA of the CDR3: TGTGCCATCAGTGAGTCTGGCAGGGGGCTCTCCTACGAGCAGTACTTC. This encodes CAISESGRGLSYEQYF.

The chain recombines TRBV7-2 with TRBJ1-5; no firm D call. The germline V gene has CDR1 SGHTA and CDR2 FQGNSA. Trimming cost V 2 bases and J 7 bases, with 12 bases left between them. This CDR3 has 14 residues. The CDR3 loop reads CASSLHLLGQPQHF. As DNA, the CDR3 is TGTGCCAGCAGCTTACACTTACTGGGGCAGCCCCAGCATTTT.

This clonotype occurred once. The chain uses TRBV12-3 or TRBV12-4 and TRBJ1-5, with D possibly TRBD1 on 6 matching bases. This CDR3 region has 12 residues. Trimming stripped 5 bases from V and 15 bases from J, with 17 bases between. This chain's CDR3 is CASSKGQPIPHF. CDR3 DNA sequence: TGTGCCAGCAGTAAAGGACAGCCGATCCCGCATTTT.

This chain connects TRBV20-1 to TRBJ2-1; 10 nucleotides line up with TRBD2. The J segment lost 7 bases and the V segment lost 0 bases, leaving 6 bases of the junction unmatched. Germline V lookup: CDR1 DFQATT, CDR2 SNEGSKA (reference sequence). This CDR3 is built from 15 residues. CDR3 sequence (DNA): TGCAGTGCTAGAGATCTTCGGACTAGCGGAAATGAGCAGTTCTTC. It encodes CSARDLRTSGNEQFF.

This clonotype showed up just a few times. V and J are TRBV7-2 and TRBJ2-7; 9 bases are shared with TRBD2. V lost 1 base to trimming and J lost 2 bases; unmatched junction nucleotides: 3. There are 15 residues in the CDR3. The germline V gene has CDR1 SGHTA and CDR2 FQGNSA. CDR3 residues: CASSLDLAGAYEQYF. In DNA form, the CDR3 reads TGTGCCAGCAGCTTAGATTTAGCGGGAGCCTACGAGCAGTACTTC.

The chain is built from TRBV19 and TRBJ2-5; possibly TRBD1 for D (6 bases). Deletions cut 9 bases from V and 5 bases from J, with 22 bases between. CDR1 is LNHDA and CDR2 is SQIVND in the germline V gene (reference sequence). This CDR3 has 15 amino acids. The CDR3 DNA reads as TGTGCCAGCGCCAAGGAAAGGGGGACCTTTGAGACCCAGTACTTC. Protein sequence: CASAKERGTFETQYF.

The CDR3 loop is CSARIPPGLAGESSYNEQFF. In DNA, the CDR3 is TGCAGTGCTAGAATCCCCCCGGGACTAGCGGGAGAGAGCTCCTACAATGAGCAGTTCTTC. The chain has TRBV20-1 and TRBJ2-1; 14 bases fit TRBD2. CDR3 size: 20 residues. Germline loops: CDR1 DFQATT, CDR2 SNEGSKA (reference sequence). J gave up 0 bases and V 2 bases, and 12 bases lay outside the gene matches.

The CDR3 loop is CASRASLQETQYF. DNA for the CDR3: TGTGCCAGCAGAGCCTCGTTACAAGAGACCCAGTACTTC. The V and J genes are TRBV2 and TRBJ2-5; the D is unclear. From germline, CDR1 is SNHLY and CDR2 FYNNEI. V dropped 6 bases and J dropped 2 bases, with 10 bases sitting between them. CDR3 size: 13 residues.

V gene TRBV5-6 combines with J gene TRBJ2-3, with 8 bases that match TRBD1. V was clipped by 7 bases and J by 7 bases; unmatched bases: 14. Germline V CDR1 and CDR2: SGHDT, YYEEEE. The CDR3 is 15 residues long. In DNA, the CDR3 is TGTGCCAGCGCAGCCCCAGGGGGCGTGTTAAATACGCAGTATTTT. Translating it yields CASAAPGGVLNTQYF.

This chain joins TRBV19 and TRBJ2-1; 8 bases map to TRBD1. Germline trimming cut 3 bases from V and 11 bases from J; bases unmatched to any gene: 9. From germline, CDR1 is LNHDA and CDR2 SQIVND (reference sequence). The CDR3 spans 14 residues. This CDR3 is CASSIKPTGGKQFF. CDR3 coding DNA: TGTGCCAGTAGTATCAAGCCTACAGGGGGGAAGCAGTTCTTC.

This clonotype was counted only a few times. The rearrangement uses TRBV4-3 and TRBJ2-3, with D perhaps TRBD2 (5 bases). Trimming stripped 2 bases from V and 5 bases from J, with 8 bases between. In germline, CDR1 is LGHNA, CDR2 YSLEER. The CDR3 loop spans 13 amino acids. The CDR3: CASSQLEEDTQYF. The CDR3 DNA reads TGCGCCAGCAGCCAATTGGAGGAAGATACGCAGTATTTT.